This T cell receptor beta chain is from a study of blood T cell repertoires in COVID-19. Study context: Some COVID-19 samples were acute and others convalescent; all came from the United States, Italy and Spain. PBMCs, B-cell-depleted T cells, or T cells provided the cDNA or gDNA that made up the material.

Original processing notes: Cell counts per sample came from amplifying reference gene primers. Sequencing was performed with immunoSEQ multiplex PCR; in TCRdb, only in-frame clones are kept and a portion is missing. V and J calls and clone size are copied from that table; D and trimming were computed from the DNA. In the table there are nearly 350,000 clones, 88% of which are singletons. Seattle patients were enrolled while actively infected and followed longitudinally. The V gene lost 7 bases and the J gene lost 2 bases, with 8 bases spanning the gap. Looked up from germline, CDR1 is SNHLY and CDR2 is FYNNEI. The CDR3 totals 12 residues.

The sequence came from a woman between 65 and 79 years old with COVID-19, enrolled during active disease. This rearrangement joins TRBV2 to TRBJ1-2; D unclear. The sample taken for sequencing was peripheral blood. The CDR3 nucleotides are TGTGCCAGCACCGACACCAACTATGGCTACACCTTC. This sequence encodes CASTDTNYGYTF.